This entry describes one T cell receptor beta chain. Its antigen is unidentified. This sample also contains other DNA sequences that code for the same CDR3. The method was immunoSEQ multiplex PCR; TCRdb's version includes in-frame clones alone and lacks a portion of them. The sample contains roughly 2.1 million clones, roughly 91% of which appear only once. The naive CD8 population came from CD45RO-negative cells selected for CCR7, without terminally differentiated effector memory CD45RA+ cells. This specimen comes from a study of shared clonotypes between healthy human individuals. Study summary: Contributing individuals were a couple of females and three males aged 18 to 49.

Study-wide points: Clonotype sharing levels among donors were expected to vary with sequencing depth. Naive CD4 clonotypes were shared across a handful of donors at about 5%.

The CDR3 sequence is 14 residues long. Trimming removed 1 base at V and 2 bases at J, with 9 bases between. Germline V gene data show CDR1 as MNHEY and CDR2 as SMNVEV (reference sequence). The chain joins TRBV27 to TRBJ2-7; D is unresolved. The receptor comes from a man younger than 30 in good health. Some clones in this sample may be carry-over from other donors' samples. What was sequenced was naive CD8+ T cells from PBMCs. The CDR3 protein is CASSLFPGPYEQYF. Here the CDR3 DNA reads TGTGCCAGCAGTTTATTTCCTGGGCCCTACGAGCAGTACTTC.